This record covers a single T cell receptor beta chain. The protocol was immunoSEQ multiplex PCR, while the TCRdb copy is restricted to in-frame clones and leaves out a portion. Seen here are about 67,000 clones, 86% observed once, and the top ten hold just under 4.5%. The source of the sample is a study of blood T cell repertoires in COVID-19. This CDR3 is built from 16 residues. V lost 3 bases and J lost 6, with 15 bases in between. The V gene's germline CDR1 is MDHEN and CDR2 SYDVKM. The material sequenced was peripheral blood. The chain couples TRBV28 to TRBJ2-6; no firm D call. The sequence was obtained from a man over 45 with active COVID-19. The CDR3 DNA is TGTGCCAGCAGTTTCCAGCGTTCGATTCTGGCCAACGTCCTGACTTTC. Its translation is CASSFQRSILANVLTF.